This TCR beta chain appears in the sequencing data of a study of CD8 T cells in Susac syndrome. Whole-study context: Treatment at blood withdrawal was none, corticosteroids, or intravenous immunoglobulin alone in Susac syndrome patients.

Purification of the CD8+ and CD4+ T cells relied on negative isolation, and TEMRA cells underwent FACS enrichment. CDR1 SQVTM and CDR2 ANQGSEA come from the germline V gene. There are 15 residues in the CDR3. V lost 6 bases and J lost 10, with 25 bases in between. With random hexamers, reverse transcription was performed on roughly 0.45 to 1 ug of RNA. MiXCR, run by TCRdb on the immunoSEQ multiplex PCR reads, gives a single entry per CDR3 protein. Of about 100,000 distinct CDR3 sequences listed, about 95% are singletons. About this clonotype itself: Antigen: not known.

Study-wide findings and caveats: As the study acknowledged, the number of individuals who were part of its TCR sequencing and HLA analysis was relatively small.

The TCR originated in a human donor with Susac syndrome. The chain links TRBV29-1 to TRBJ2-1; perhaps TRBD2 as D (5 bases). Sample: CD8+ T cells from PBMCs. The CDR3 protein is CSVRASRPPGGEQFF. CDR3 bases: TGCAGCGTGCGAGCCTCTAGGCCGCCCGGCGGGGAGCAGTTCTTC.